These T cell receptor beta chains were read from a single sample in a study of identical twins. TCRdb reprocessed the 5' RACE reads via MiXCR and lists one record per CDR3 protein. The profile covers fewer than 250,000 distinct CDR3 sequences, with roughly 7.5% appearing a single time and 1.9% taken by the ten largest. These same data were also listed under a study on yellow fever vaccine responses in identical twins.

The sample comprised memory (CD45RO+) T cells sorted from blood. The receptors come from a woman between 18 and 30 years old in good health. Both conserved end residues are part of each CDR3. The order of the fields is V gene, D gene, J gene, clone size, CDR3 DNA, CDR3 protein. D genes are given only for firm matches. The size field is filled for only some rows; it gives once, few, many or a size class.

>TRBV6-4|NA|TRBJ1-2|few
TGTGCCAGCAGTCCTATCCCAGGGGCTGGGTATGGCTACACCTTC
CASSPIPGAGYGYTF
>TRBV7-2|NA|TRBJ2-2|many
TGTGCCAGCAGCTTGGAGTACACCGGGGAGCTGTTTTTT
CASSLEYTGELFF
>TRBV20-1|NA|TRBJ2-2|many
TGCAGTGCTAGAGATAGTGGTAGACGGATTAACACCGGGGAGCTGTTTTTT
CSARDSGRRINTGELFF
>TRBV4-3|NA|TRBJ2-7|few
TGCGCCAGCAGCCAAGAGGCCCTCTCCTACGAGCAGTACTTC
CASSQEALSYEQYF
>TRBV29-1|NA|TRBJ1-1|many
TGCAGCGTGGGACAAAGGTGGGACACTGAAGCTTTCTTT
CSVGQRWDTEAFF
>TRBV7-2|NA|TRBJ2-1|few
TGTGCCAGCAGCTCCGGGACTCCCTCCTACAATGAGCAGTTCTTC
CASSSGTPSYNEQFF
>TRBV20-1|TRBD2|TRBJ2-1|many
TGCAGTGCTAGAGTCGGGACTAGCGTTTATGAGCAGTTCTTC
CSARVGTSVYEQFF
>TRBV5-1|TRBD2|TRBJ2-3|many
TGCGCCAGCAGCTCACGGACTAGCGGGAGTGCAGATACGCAGTATTTT
CASSSRTSGSADTQYF
>TRBV7-9|TRBD2|TRBJ2-5|NA
TGTGCCAGCAGCAGCGGGGGAACCGAAGAGACCCAGTACTTC
CASSSGGTEETQYF
>TRBV6-2/TRBV6-3|NA|TRBJ2-7|many
TGTGCCAGCAGTCCGACGAAAGGGGAGCAGTACTTC
CASSPTKGEQYF